A selection of T cell receptor beta chains follows, all from one sample in a study of T-cell memory formation after mild COVID-19. TCRdb re-called the 5' RACE reads with MiXCR, one entry per CDR3 protein. The table records roughly 450,000 distinct CDR3 sequences, roughly 18% of them present only once. The sample consisted of PBMCs or a T cell subset sorted from them (not recorded which). The receptors come from a man aged 18 to 30 who had mild COVID-19 (a few samples of this study predate the infection). Cell type and time point are not known. The CDR3 runs from the conserved cysteine through the conserved F or W. Fields, in order: J gene, V gene, clone size, D gene, CDR3 DNA, CDR3 protein. D genes are given only for firm matches. Clone size is shown for a subset of rows, as once, few, many or a class of expanded clone.

j_gene: TRBJ1-2; v_gene: TRBV11-1; abundance: few; d_gene: NA; CDR3nt: TGTGCCAGCAGCTTCGGGAGAGCTCTACCCTATGGCTACACCTTC; CDR3aa: CASSFGRALPYGYTF
j_gene: TRBJ1-5; v_gene: TRBV18; abundance: few; d_gene: NA; CDR3nt: TGTGCCAGCTCACAAGGGATTGGGGGCAATCAGCCCCAGCATTTT; CDR3aa: CASSQGIGGNQPQHF
j_gene: TRBJ2-3; v_gene: TRBV2; abundance: NA; d_gene: NA; CDR3nt: TGTGCCAGCCCCAGGAGTTCTGGGCCCTGGAATACGCAGTATTTT; CDR3aa: CASPRSSGPWNTQYF
j_gene: TRBJ1-2; v_gene: TRBV7-9; abundance: NA; d_gene: NA; CDR3nt: TGTGCCAGCAGCTCTTCCCTGGTGGGCTACACCTTC; CDR3aa: CASSSSLVGYTF
j_gene: TRBJ1-6; v_gene: TRBV6-5; abundance: NA; d_gene: NA; CDR3nt: TGTGCCAGCAGTTATGGGGCACGATATAATTCACCCCTCCACTTT; CDR3aa: CASSYGARYNSPLHF
j_gene: TRBJ1-1; v_gene: TRBV7-2; abundance: few; d_gene: NA; CDR3nt: TGTGCCAGCACCCAAGATCCGGGGAGGAACACTGAAGCTTTCTTT; CDR3aa: CASTQDPGRNTEAFF
j_gene: TRBJ2-3; v_gene: TRBV7-2; abundance: NA; d_gene: TRBD2; CDR3nt: TGTGCCAGCGAAGGACTAGCGGGGGGGCCACCACCAGATACGCAGTATTTT; CDR3aa: CASEGLAGGPPPDTQYF
j_gene: TRBJ1-1; v_gene: TRBV20-1; abundance: NA; d_gene: NA; CDR3nt: TGCAGTGCTAGTCGACCGGACGGGTACACTGAAGCTTTCTTT; CDR3aa: CSASRPDGYTEAFF
j_gene: TRBJ1-5; v_gene: TRBV3-1; abundance: few; d_gene: NA; CDR3nt: TGTGCCAGCACGACGTCTGGGCAGCCCCAGCATTTT; CDR3aa: CASTTSGQPQHF
j_gene: TRBJ2-1; v_gene: TRBV2; abundance: NA; d_gene: NA; CDR3nt: TGTGCCAGCAGTCTGGCCAGCGGCTCCTACAATGAGCAGTTCTTC; CDR3aa: CASSLASGSYNEQFF
j_gene: TRBJ1-5; v_gene: TRBV6-6; abundance: NA; d_gene: NA; CDR3nt: TGTGCCAGCATATCGGGGGGATATCAGCCCCAGCATTTT; CDR3aa: CASISGGYQPQHF
j_gene: TRBJ2-1; v_gene: TRBV25-1; abundance: NA; d_gene: TRBD2; CDR3nt: TGTGCCAGCAGGGACGGGGGGGAGCAGTTCTTC; CDR3aa: CASRDGGEQFF
j_gene: TRBJ1-3; v_gene: TRBV20-1; abundance: many; d_gene: NA; CDR3nt: TGCAGTGCTAGTGTGGGCTCTGGAAACACCATATATTTT; CDR3aa: CSASVGSGNTIYF
j_gene: TRBJ1-1; v_gene: TRBV2; abundance: many; d_gene: NA; CDR3nt: TGTGCCAGCACAGCCGAAGGGGGGAACACTGAAGCTTTCTTT; CDR3aa: CASTAEGGNTEAFF
j_gene: TRBJ2-3; v_gene: TRBV6-2/TRBV6-3; abundance: once; d_gene: TRBD2; CDR3nt: TGTGCCAGCAGTTACTCCGACAGCGGGGCCCTAGATACGCAGTATTTT; CDR3aa: CASSYSDSGALDTQYF
j_gene: TRBJ1-1; v_gene: TRBV4-1; abundance: few; d_gene: NA; CDR3nt: TGCGCCAGCAGCCAAGAACTGGGCCGGGCTTTCTTT; CDR3aa: CASSQELGRAFF
j_gene: TRBJ2-6; v_gene: TRBV18; abundance: NA; d_gene: NA; CDR3nt: TGTGCCAGCTCTATGACAGACCTCTTCTCTGGGGCCAACGTCCTGACTTTC; CDR3aa: CASSMTDLFSGANVLTF
j_gene: TRBJ2-7; v_gene: TRBV5-1; abundance: NA; d_gene: NA; CDR3nt: TGCGCCAGCAGCTTGGCAGGGTCAAATTACGAGCAGTACTTC; CDR3aa: CASSLAGSNYEQYF
j_gene: TRBJ1-6; v_gene: TRBV5-1; abundance: few; d_gene: NA; CDR3nt: TGCGCCAGCAGCTTGGATGTGGGACCCAGCGCTCTCCTCCACTTT; CDR3aa: CASSLDVGPSALLHF
j_gene: TRBJ1-2; v_gene: TRBV24-1; abundance: NA; d_gene: NA; CDR3nt: TGTGCCACAAGTGATTCAGGGGACTATGGCTACACCTTC; CDR3aa: CATSDSGDYGYTF
j_gene: TRBJ2-7; v_gene: TRBV4-1; abundance: NA; d_gene: NA; CDR3nt: TGCGCCAGCAGCCAAGGGTCGGGGGCCGAGCAGTACTTC; CDR3aa: CASSQGSGAEQYF
j_gene: TRBJ2-5; v_gene: TRBV27; abundance: NA; d_gene: NA; CDR3nt: TGTGCCAGCAGTGGCCTCGGGGGAGAGACCAAGTACTTC; CDR3aa: CASSGLGGETKYF
j_gene: TRBJ2-7; v_gene: TRBV3-2; abundance: few; d_gene: NA; CDR3nt: TGTGCCAGCAGACGGAATGGGGAGACGGTGTCCTACGAGCAGTACTTC; CDR3aa: CASRRNGETVSYEQYF
j_gene: TRBJ2-3; v_gene: TRBV7-8; abundance: few; d_gene: TRBD2; CDR3nt: TGTGCCAGCAGCTTCGTAGCGGGGGGGCCAGGCACAGATACGCAGTATTTT; CDR3aa: CASSFVAGGPGTDTQYF
j_gene: TRBJ2-1; v_gene: TRBV7-2; abundance: NA; d_gene: TRBD1; CDR3nt: TGTGCCAGCAGCCTGACAGGGTGGAATGAGCAGTTCTTC; CDR3aa: CASSLTGWNEQFF
j_gene: TRBJ2-3; v_gene: TRBV20-1; abundance: NA; d_gene: TRBD1; CDR3nt: TGCAGTGCCGCGGACAGGGGTATCACAGATACGCAGTATTTT; CDR3aa: CSAADRGITDTQYF
j_gene: TRBJ2-7; v_gene: TRBV27; abundance: few; d_gene: TRBD2; CDR3nt: TGTGCCAGTAAAGGGGCTAGCGGGCCCGGAAATTACGAGCAGTACTTC; CDR3aa: CASKGASGPGNYEQYF
j_gene: TRBJ2-1; v_gene: TRBV14; abundance: NA; d_gene: TRBD1; CDR3nt: TGTGCCAGCAGCCATCTAGGGACAGGAGACAATGAGCAGTTCTTC; CDR3aa: CASSHLGTGDNEQFF
j_gene: TRBJ2-2; v_gene: TRBV4-1; abundance: few; d_gene: TRBD1; CDR3nt: TGCGCCAGCAGCCGTACGCAGGGGGCACCCGGGGAGCTGTTTTTT; CDR3aa: CASSRTQGAPGELFF
j_gene: TRBJ2-3; v_gene: TRBV5-1; abundance: NA; d_gene: NA; CDR3nt: TGCGCCAGCACAAAGGGGGATTCGGATACGCAGTATTTT; CDR3aa: CASTKGDSDTQYF
j_gene: TRBJ2-1; v_gene: TRBV12-3/TRBV12-4; abundance: NA; d_gene: TRBD2; CDR3nt: TGTGCCAGCAGGGTTAGCGGGGGGCATTACAATGAGCAGTTCTTC; CDR3aa: CASRVSGGHYNEQFF
j_gene: TRBJ2-2; v_gene: TRBV7-2; abundance: few; d_gene: NA; CDR3nt: TGTGCCAGCAGCTTAAGGAGTTTGAGTAATACCGGGGAGCTGTTTTTT; CDR3aa: CASSLRSLSNTGELFF
j_gene: TRBJ2-1; v_gene: TRBV7-3; abundance: NA; d_gene: NA; CDR3nt: TGTGCCAGCAGCCAGGACTTTTACAATGAGCAGTTCTTC; CDR3aa: CASSQDFYNEQFF
j_gene: TRBJ2-1; v_gene: TRBV3-1; abundance: NA; d_gene: TRBD2; CDR3nt: TGTGCCAGCAGCCAAGATTGGAGAGCGGGGGCCTACAATGAGCAGTTCTTC; CDR3aa: CASSQDWRAGAYNEQFF
j_gene: TRBJ1-5; v_gene: TRBV28; abundance: many; d_gene: NA; CDR3nt: TGTGCCAGCAGTCCCACAGGGTACAATCAGCCCCAGCATTTT; CDR3aa: CASSPTGYNQPQHF
j_gene: TRBJ1-2; v_gene: TRBV20-1; abundance: few; d_gene: NA; CDR3nt: TGCAGTCACCCCCCAACAGACTTCAACTATGGCTACACCTTC; CDR3aa: CSHPPTDFNYGYTF
j_gene: TRBJ1-6; v_gene: TRBV19; abundance: few; d_gene: NA; CDR3nt: TGTGCCAGTAACGGCAGACTTAATTCACCCCTCCACTTT; CDR3aa: CASNGRLNSPLHF
j_gene: TRBJ1-4; v_gene: TRBV7-2; abundance: few; d_gene: NA; CDR3nt: TGTGCCAGCAGCTCTAGGGCCGGCGGGGCTAATGAAAAACTGTTTTTT; CDR3aa: CASSSRAGGANEKLFF
j_gene: TRBJ2-3; v_gene: TRBV14; abundance: NA; d_gene: TRBD1; CDR3nt: TGTGCCAGCAGCCATTCCACCGGGACAGGGGGTTTGGATACGCAGTATTTT; CDR3aa: CASSHSTGTGGLDTQYF
j_gene: TRBJ1-2; v_gene: TRBV3-1; abundance: NA; d_gene: NA; CDR3nt: TGTGCCAGCAGCCAGGTAGACCGGGTTGGTGGCTACACCTTC; CDR3aa: CASSQVDRVGGYTF
j_gene: TRBJ2-3; v_gene: TRBV20-1; abundance: few; d_gene: NA; CDR3nt: TGCAGTGCTTTAAACAGGCGCGGGAGCACAGATACGCAGTATTTT; CDR3aa: CSALNRRGSTDTQYF